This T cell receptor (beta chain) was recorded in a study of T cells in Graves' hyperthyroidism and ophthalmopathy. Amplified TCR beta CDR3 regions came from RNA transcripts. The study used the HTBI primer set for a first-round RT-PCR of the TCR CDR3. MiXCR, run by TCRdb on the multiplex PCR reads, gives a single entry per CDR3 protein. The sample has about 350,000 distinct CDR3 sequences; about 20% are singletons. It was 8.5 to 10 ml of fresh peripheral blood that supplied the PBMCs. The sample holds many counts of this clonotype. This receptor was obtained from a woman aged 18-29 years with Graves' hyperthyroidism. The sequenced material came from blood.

The CDR3 loop reads CASSLFGGSYEQYF. CDR3 DNA sequence: TGTGCCAGCAGTTTATTCGGGGGCTCCTACGAGCAGTACTTC. The chain has TRBV27 and TRBJ2-7, with TRBD2 as a possible D gene (6 bases). CDR1 is MNHEY, CDR2 SMNVEV, per germline (reference sequence). The CDR3 has 14 residues. Trimming cost V 1 base and J 0 bases, with 7 bases left between them.